This TCR beta chain derives from a study of cytomegalovirus exposure and HLA in healthy donors. Study-wide points: The dataset shows that most TCR sequences were rare, while some public TCRs occurred in many donors. The study recorded more than 150 TCR beta chains that were cytomegalovirus-associated. Published work reported that the classifier diagnosed cytomegalovirus status with high specificity and sensitivity. In vitro testing confirmed a few CMV-associated chains as specific for CMV antigens.

Assay used: immunoSEQ multiplex PCR; TCRdb lists only in-frame clones, some missing. This sample yields 120,000 or so clones, of which about 87% are seen a single time; approximately 2.1% belongs to the top ten. About this clone itself: Its matching antigen is unknown.

The germline V gene has CDR1 WNHNN and CDR2 SYGVQD (reference sequence). Unmatched junction bases numbered 9, after V lost 6 bases and J lost 4 bases. The CDR3 runs 14 residues. This chain links TRBV10-1 with TRBJ2-7; TRBD2 matches 7 bases. The specimen sequenced was PBMCs. The TCR originated in a woman younger than 30 in good health and CMV-seronegative. The CDR3 DNA follows: TGCGCCAGCAGACACAGCGGCGGGGGTTACGAGCAGTACTTC. Its translation: CASRHSGGGYEQYF.